The T cell receptor (beta chain) described here comes from a study of T cells after somatic rescue of genetic block. Trimming took 0 bases from V and 4 from J, leaving 17 bases between them. Germline lookup yields CDR1 SGDLS and CDR2 YYNGEE. CDR3 length: 17 amino acids. Using immunoSEQ multiplex PCR, the repertoire was profiled, and TCRdb retains in-frame clones only, with some absent. The repertoire holds tens of thousands of clones, with about 90% as singletons. The TCR comes from a middle-aged man. The rearrangement links TRBV9 to TRBJ2-1; TRBD2 is a possible D gene (5 bases). The sample consisted of peripheral blood mononuclear cells (PBMCs). This CDR3 is CASSVDAGSFSYNEQFF. DNA of the CDR3: TGTGCCAGCAGCGTAGACGCGGGCTCCTTTTCTTACAATGAGCAGTTCTTC.